This TCR beta chain was identified during a study of cytomegalovirus exposure and HLA in healthy donors. Study observations and caveats: High sensitivity and specificity were reportedly achieved when the classifier diagnosed cytomegalovirus status. Rarity held for most TCR sequences, but there were some public TCRs that occurred in many donors.

As for this clone: Its antigen is unknown.

Produced via immunoSEQ multiplex PCR; TCRdb's table is partial and in-frame only. The data show roughly 90,000 clones, with 85% seen just once and 20% to 25% held by the top ten. V trimming: 0 bases; J trimming: 15 bases; junction bases outside the gene matches: 22. Germline V gives CDR1 SGDLS, CDR2 YYNGEE. This CDR3 is 19 amino acids long. The donors were members of the roughly 120-subject validation cohort (separate from the approximately 670-subject first cohort). The chain combines TRBV9 with TRBJ2-1; the match to TRBD2 covers 12 bases. The sequence derives from a man aged 18 to 30 in good health and CMV-seropositive. Material: PBMCs. CDR3 loop: CASSVGLQLAGGSVRKRFF. The CDR3 region has the DNA TGTGCCAGCAGCGTAGGGCTGCAACTAGCGGGAGGTTCAGTTAGGAAACGGTTCTTC.